The rows below give T cell receptor beta chains drawn from one sample of a study of blood T cell repertoires in COVID-19. The assay was immunoSEQ multiplex PCR, and TCRdb's table has in-frame clones only and misses some. There are 130,000 to 150,000 clones in the sample; around 90% occur only once, and approximately 4% lies in the top ten. Material: PBMCs or T cells enriched from blood (not recorded which). Receptors were obtained from a middle-aged woman who had been exposed to COVID-19. CDR3s include the opening cysteine and the closing phenylalanine or tryptophan. The order of the fields is D gene, V gene, J gene, CDR3 protein, CDR3 DNA. D genes are given only for firm matches.

NA	TRBV6-5	TRBJ2-4	CASRQGYIQYF	TGTGCCAGCAGACAGGGCTACATTCAGTACTTC
NA	TRBV18	TRBJ1-4	CASSPPDPGQSEKLFF	TGTGCCAGCTCACCACCCGACCCCGGACAGTCTGAAAAACTGTTTTTT
TRBD1	TRBV4-1	TRBJ1-2	CASSQAQGAPGYTF	TGCGCCAGCAGCCAAGCACAGGGGGCGCCTGGCTACACCTTC
NA	TRBV19	TRBJ2-5	CASTTGSVEETQYF	TGTGCCAGTACCACGGGGAGTGTGGAAGAGACCCAGTACTTC
TRBD2	TRBV3-1/TRBV3-2	TRBJ2-3	CASSLEGLAGSTDTQYF	TGTGCCAGCAGCCTGGAGGGACTAGCGGGTAGCACAGATACGCAGTATTTT
NA	TRBV10-3	TRBJ2-7	CAITPGQFYEQYF	TGTGCCATCACCCCAGGACAGTTCTACGAGCAGTACTTC
NA	TRBV12-5	TRBJ2-2	CASGGDSLTGELFF	TGTGCTAGTGGCGGGGATTCGCTCACCGGGGAGCTGTTTTTT
NA	TRBV5-1	TRBJ1-2	CASSLTGTNYGYTF	TGCGCCAGCAGCTTGACAGGCACTAACTATGGCTACACCTTC
NA	TRBV27	TRBJ1-2	CASSLSSSDTRYYGYTF	TGTGCCAGCAGTCTATCCTCGTCCGACACCCGTTACTATGGCTACACCTTC
TRBD2	TRBV7-7	TRBJ2-5	CASSPGGTIQGETQYF	TGTGCCAGCAGCCCCGGGGGGACTATCCAAGGGGAGACCCAGTACTTC
TRBD1	TRBV19	TRBJ2-1	CASSHRDRVDEQFF	TGTGCCAGTAGTCACCGGGACAGGGTCGATGAGCAGTTCTTC
NA	TRBV16	TRBJ2-7	CASSLDRQGAYF	TGTGCCAGCAGCCTAGACAGGCAAGGGGCGTACTTC
NA	TRBV9	TRBJ2-2	CASSVGSRGNTGELFF	TGTGCCAGCAGCGTAGGTTCCCGCGGAAACACCGGGGAGCTGTTTTTT
TRBD2	TRBV19	TRBJ2-7	CATSSQLAGGGSYEQYF	TGTGCCACCAGCAGCCAGCTAGCGGGGGGAGGTTCCTACGAGCAGTACTTC
TRBD2	TRBV6-5	TRBJ2-5	CASSYSTSGGQETQYF	TGTGCCAGCAGTTACTCTACTAGCGGGGGCCAAGAGACCCAGTACTTC
NA	TRBV29-1	TRBJ1-1	CSVRGDAEAFF	TGCAGCGTTCGGGGGGACGCTGAAGCTTTCTTT
NA	TRBV4-3	TRBJ1-1	CASSHQKFMNTEAFF	TGCGCCAGCAGCCATCAGAAGTTCATGAACACTGAAGCTTTCTTT
TRBD2	TRBV27	TRBJ2-7	CASGDRETSGGSYEQYF	TGTGCCAGCGGGGACAGGGAGACTAGCGGGGGCTCCTACGAGCAGTACTTC